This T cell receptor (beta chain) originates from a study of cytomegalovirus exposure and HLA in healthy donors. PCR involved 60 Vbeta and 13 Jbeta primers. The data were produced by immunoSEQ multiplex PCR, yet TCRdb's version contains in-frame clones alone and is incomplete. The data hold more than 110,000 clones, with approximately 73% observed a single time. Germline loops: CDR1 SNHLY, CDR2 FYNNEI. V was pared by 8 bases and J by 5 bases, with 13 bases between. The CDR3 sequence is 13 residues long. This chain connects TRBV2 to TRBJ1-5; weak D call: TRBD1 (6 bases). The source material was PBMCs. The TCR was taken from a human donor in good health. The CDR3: CASCTGRDQPQHF. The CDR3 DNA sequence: TGTGCCAGCTGTACAGGGAGGGATCAGCCCCAGCATTTT.